The 7 T cell receptor beta chains listed next were all sequenced from one sample in a study of blood T cell repertoires in COVID-19. Measured with immunoSEQ multiplex PCR; TCRdb has only the in-frame clones, and not every one. The sample contains tens of thousands of clones, 88% of which appear only once. Input material: peripheral blood. The receptor set was obtained from a human donor in a cohort sampled during active COVID-19.

The V call is TRBV6-2 or TRBV6-3, the J call TRBJ1-5; 8 bases align to TRBD1. After removal of 4 bases from V and 5 bases from J, the junction contained 7 bases not matched to a gene. From germline, CDR1 is MNHEY and CDR2 SVGEGT. This CDR3 comprises 15 residues. As DNA, the CDR3 is TGTGCCAGCAGTTGGGGGGACAGGTCGGATCAGCCCCAGCATTTT. This codes for CASSWGDRSDQPQHF.

The gene calls are TRBV28 and TRBJ1-2; 12 bases are a match to TRBD1. This CDR3 has 16 amino acids. CDR1 and CDR2 from the germline V gene are MDHEN and SYDVKM. With 5 bases clipped from V and 2 bases from J, the junction kept 6 bases outside the gene matches. CDR3 bases: TGTGCCAGCAGTCGGGACAGGGGGCAGACAAACTATGGCTACACCTTC. It is translated as CASSRDRGQTNYGYTF.

The chain carries TRBV5-1 and TRBJ2-3; D gene unclear. V shed 4 bases and J shed 1 base, with 7 bases lying between them. The germline CDR1 and CDR2 sequences are SGHRS and YFSETQ. This CDR3 spans 13 amino acids. The CDR3: CASSDQGTDTQYF. CDR3 bases: TGCGCCAGCAGCGACCAGGGCACAGATACGCAGTATTTT.

The V gene is TRBV3-1 (or the pseudogene TRBV3-2), the J gene TRBJ1-2; tentatively, D is TRBD1 (6 bases). The CDR3 spans 17 residues. Germline V gives CDR1 LGHDT, CDR2 YNNKEL (reference sequence). V lost 0 bases to trimming and J lost 4 bases, with 18 bases between them. The CDR3 sequence is CASSQDQTQGQGYGYTF. The CDR3 coding sequence is TGTGCCAGCAGCCAAGATCAAACCCAGGGGCAGGGCTATGGCTACACCTTC.

V gene TRBV29-1 combines with J gene TRBJ1-1; 7 bases line up with TRBD1. The CDR3 totals 14 residues. With V trimmed by 7 bases and J by 4 bases, 12 bases remained unmatched. Germline CDR1 is SQVTM and CDR2 is ANQGSEA. The CDR3 region is CSAVRGRKVTEAFF. The CDR3, as DNA: TGCAGCGCCGTGAGGGGGCGCAAGGTCACTGAAGCTTTCTTT.

This chain connects TRBV12-3 or TRBV12-4 to TRBJ1-2; 11 positions agree with TRBD1. The CDR3 length is 13 residues. J was trimmed by 4 bases and V by 8 bases; bases with no gene match: 3. The CDR3 sequence is CASLGQGAYGYTF. CDR3 DNA: TGTGCCAGCCTCGGACAGGGGGCCTATGGCTACACCTTC.

The V and J genes are TRBV14 and TRBJ2-7; 9 bases map to TRBD2. This CDR3 region has 14 residues. The junction had 8 bases not matched to a gene; V was cut back by 9 bases and J by 2 bases. CDR1 and CDR2 from the germline V gene are SGHDN and FVKESK. The CDR3 is CASKSSGGTYEQYF. Written as DNA, the CDR3 is TGTGCCAGTAAGTCCAGCGGGGGGACCTACGAGCAGTACTTC.